The entry that follows covers one T cell receptor (beta chain) sequence. This sample was included in a study of blood T cell repertoires in COVID-19. This table comes from immunoSEQ multiplex PCR, and its TCRdb copy is limited to in-frame clones, with some not included. The sample carries roughly 120,000 clones, approximately 81% recorded once. The clonotype was recovered from a man in his forties or fifties with acute or convalescent COVID-19. Sample: peripheral blood.

In DNA, the CDR3 is TGCGCCAGCAGCTTAAACCAGATCGACTATGGCTACACCTTC. Protein sequence: CASSLNQIDYGYTF. V usage is TRBV5-1 and J usage is TRBJ1-2; no clear D gene. This CDR3 has 14 residues. The V gene's germline CDR1 is SGHRS and CDR2 YFSETQ. V was trimmed by 2 bases and J by 3 bases, leaving 11 bases between them.